The sequence of this TCR beta chain was determined in a study of regulatory T cells in long-lasting Graves disease. Turning to the study itself: The criterion for persistent Graves' disease was over 5 years of antithyroid drugs with positive TSH receptor antibodies.

Stated time point: persistent/refractory GD, antithyroid drugs over 5 years with positive TRAb. The TCR library was made from RNA that had been extracted from PBMCs in TRIzol. As a group, patients came from one endocrinology department in Xi'an, China. EDTA tubes held approximately 8.8 milliliters of peripheral blood from each patient. Assembly of TCR beta libraries relied on iRepertoire HTBI primers together with Arm-PCR of CDR3 regions. TCRdb analysed the multiplex PCR reads with MiXCR anew, one entry per CDR3 protein. Among some 370,000 distinct CDR3 sequences listed, roughly 24% were seen once. V lost 7 bases, J lost 5 bases, and 18 bases lay in between. Germline V CDR1 and CDR2: LNHDA, SQIVND (reference sequence). The CDR3 contains 15 residues.

The sequence was collected from a woman aged 40-49 years with Graves disease. The rearrangement joins TRBV19 to TRBJ1-5; D gene unclear. The sequencing here drew on peripheral blood mononuclear cells (PBMCs), taken when the disease was refractory, from a patient treated with antithyroid drugs. The CDR3 sequence: CASNPDGLVDQPQHF. The CDR3 nucleotides read TGTGCCAGTAACCCAGACGGTCTGGTGGATCAGCCCCAGCATTTT.